Sequencing of this TCR beta chain was carried out in a study of cytomegalovirus exposure and HLA in healthy donors. This CDR3 comprises 15 residues. In germline, CDR1 is MDHEN, CDR2 SYDVKM. V lost 7 bases, J lost 5 bases, and 12 bases stayed unmatched. In the PCR, 60 Vbeta and 13 Jbeta primers were used. Sequencing used immunoSEQ multiplex PCR; TCRdb keeps in-frame clones, though not all of them. This listing includes about 190,000 clones. The sample taken for sequencing was PBMCs. The sequence came from a young man in good health and CMV-seronegative. The genes are TRBV28 and TRBJ2-7; 9 bases map to TRBD2. The CDR3 DNA follows: TGTGCCAGCACCAAAGGGGCTAGCGGGGCCCACGAGCAGTACTTC. Translated: CASTKGASGAHEQYF.